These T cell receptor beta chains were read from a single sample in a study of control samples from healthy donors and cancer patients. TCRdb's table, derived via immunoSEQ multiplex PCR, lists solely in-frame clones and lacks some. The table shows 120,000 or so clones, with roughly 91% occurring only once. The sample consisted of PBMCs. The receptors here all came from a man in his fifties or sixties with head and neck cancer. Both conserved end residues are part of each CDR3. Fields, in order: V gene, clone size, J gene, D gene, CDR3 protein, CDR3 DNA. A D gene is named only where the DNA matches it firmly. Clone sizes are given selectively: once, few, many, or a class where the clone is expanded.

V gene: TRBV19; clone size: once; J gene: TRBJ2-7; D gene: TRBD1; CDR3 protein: CASSIEGTGSYEQYF; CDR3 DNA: TGTGCCAGTAGTATAGAGGGGACAGGGTCCTACGAGCAGTACTTC
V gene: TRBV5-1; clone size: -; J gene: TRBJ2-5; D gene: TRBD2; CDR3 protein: CASSLARGAARETQYF; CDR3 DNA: TGCGCCAGCAGCTTGGCGCGGGGGGCCGCCCGGGAGACCCAGTACTTC
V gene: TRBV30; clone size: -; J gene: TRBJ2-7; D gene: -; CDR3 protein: CAWSGTLYEQYF; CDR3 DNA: TGTGCCTGGAGTGGGACCCTCTACGAGCAGTACTTC
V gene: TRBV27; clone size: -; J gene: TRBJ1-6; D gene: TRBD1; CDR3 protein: CASSLSWDSRALHF; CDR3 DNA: TGTGCCAGCAGTTTAAGTTGGGACAGCAGGGCCCTCCACTTT
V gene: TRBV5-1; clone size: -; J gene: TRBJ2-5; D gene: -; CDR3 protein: CASSKGPETQYF; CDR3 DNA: TGCGCCAGCAGTAAGGGGCCAGAGACCCAGTACTTC
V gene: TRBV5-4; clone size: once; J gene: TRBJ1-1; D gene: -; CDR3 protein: CASSLDGTEAFF; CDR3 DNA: TGTGCCAGCAGCCTCGATGGCACTGAAGCTTTCTTT
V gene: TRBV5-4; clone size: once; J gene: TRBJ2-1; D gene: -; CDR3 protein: CASSGLGGGSQTFYNEQFF; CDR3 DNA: TGTGCCAGCAGCGGGCTAGGAGGGGGCTCTCAGACTTTTTACAATGAGCAGTTCTTC
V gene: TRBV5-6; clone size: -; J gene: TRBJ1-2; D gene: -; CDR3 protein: CASSLFRGANYGYTF; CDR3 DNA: TGTGCCAGCAGCTTGTTTCGGGGAGCCAACTATGGCTACACCTTC
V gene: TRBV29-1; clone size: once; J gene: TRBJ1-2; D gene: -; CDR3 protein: CSLTTDNYGYTF; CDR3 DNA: TGCAGCCTTACGACAGATAACTATGGCTACACCTTC
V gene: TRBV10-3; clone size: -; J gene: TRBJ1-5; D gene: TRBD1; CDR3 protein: CAISESGTENQPQHF; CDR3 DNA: TGTGCCATCAGTGAGTCTGGGACAGAGAATCAGCCCCAGCATTTT
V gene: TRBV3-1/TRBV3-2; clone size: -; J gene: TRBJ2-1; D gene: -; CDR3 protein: CASVHGAPSHAPRYNEQFF; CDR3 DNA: TGTGCCAGCGTACATGGTGCGCCGAGTCACGCCCCGCGCTACAATGAGCAGTTCTTC
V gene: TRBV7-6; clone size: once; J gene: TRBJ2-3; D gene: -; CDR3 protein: CASSPRPGFGTDTQYF; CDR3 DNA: TGTGCCAGCAGCCCGCGGCCAGGGTTCGGGACAGATACGCAGTATTTT
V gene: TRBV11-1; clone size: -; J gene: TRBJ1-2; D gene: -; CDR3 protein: CASTPNGRYGYTF; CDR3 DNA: TGTGCCAGCACCCCCAACGGACGCTATGGCTACACCTTC
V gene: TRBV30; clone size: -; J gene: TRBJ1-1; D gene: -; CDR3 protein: CAGREKKNTEAFF; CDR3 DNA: TGTGCCGGCAGGGAAAAGAAGAACACTGAAGCTTTCTTT
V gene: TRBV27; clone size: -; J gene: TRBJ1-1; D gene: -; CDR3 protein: CASSLKGVPYMNTEAFF; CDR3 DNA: TGTGCCAGCAGTTTAAAGGGTGTGCCGTACATGAACACTGAAGCTTTCTTT
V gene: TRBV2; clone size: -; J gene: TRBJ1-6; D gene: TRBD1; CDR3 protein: CASSEATGGGSPLHF; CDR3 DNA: TGTGCCAGCAGTGAAGCGACAGGGGGCGGTTCACCCCTCCACTTT
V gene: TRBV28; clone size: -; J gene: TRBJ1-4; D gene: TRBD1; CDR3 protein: CASRTTGDPNEKLFF; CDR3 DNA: TGTGCCAGCAGAACGACAGGGGATCCTAATGAAAAACTGTTTTTT
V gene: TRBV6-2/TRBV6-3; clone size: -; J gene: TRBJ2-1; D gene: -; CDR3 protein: CASSPTRNEQFF; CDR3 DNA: TGTGCCAGCAGCCCAACTAGAAATGAGCAGTTCTTC
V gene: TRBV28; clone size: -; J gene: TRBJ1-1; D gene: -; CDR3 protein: CASGAGVVAEAFF; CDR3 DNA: TGTGCCAGTGGGGCAGGGGTAGTCGCTGAAGCTTTCTTT
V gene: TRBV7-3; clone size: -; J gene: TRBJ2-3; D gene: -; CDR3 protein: CASTRRDITRDTQYF; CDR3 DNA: TGTGCCAGCACCCGCCGGGATATAACCAGAGATACGCAGTATTTT
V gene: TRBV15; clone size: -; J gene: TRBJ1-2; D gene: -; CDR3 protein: CATSRDISHAYGYTF; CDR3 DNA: TGTGCCACCAGCAGAGATATATCCCATGCGTATGGCTACACCTTC
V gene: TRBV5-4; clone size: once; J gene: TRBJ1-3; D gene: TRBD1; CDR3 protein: CASSLGQGMGTIYF; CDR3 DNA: TGTGCCAGCAGCCTCGGACAGGGTATGGGCACCATATATTTT